Shown below are 25 T cell receptor beta chains from a single sample sequenced in a study of blood T cell repertoires in COVID-19. Some clones are missing from TCRdb's copy, which holds only in-frame ones; the method was immunoSEQ multiplex PCR. Found here are some 330,000 clones, 80% to 90% of them singletons; the top ten hold about 4.7%. The specimen was PBMCs or T cells enriched from blood (not recorded which). The receptor source for this set is a man aged 30 to 45 who had recovered from COVID-19.

The genes are TRBV9 and TRBJ2-2; a possible D gene is TRBD2 (5 bases). This CDR3 is built from 15 residues. V dropped 0 bases and J dropped 2 bases, with 8 bases sitting between them. Germline assignment: CDR1 SGDLS and CDR2 YYNGEE. Here the CDR3 reads CASSVARGNTGELFF. The CDR3 DNA follows: TGTGCCAGCAGCGTAGCTCGGGGAAACACCGGGGAGCTGTTTTTT.

V is TRBV7-2 and J is TRBJ2-7; possible D gene TRBD1, 6 bases. V dropped 5 bases and J dropped 6 bases, with 11 bases sitting between them. The CDR3 spans 12 residues. Germline lookup yields CDR1 SGHTA and CDR2 FQGNSA. The CDR3: CASSQTGSEQYF. In nucleotides, the CDR3 is TGTGCCAGCAGCCAGACAGGTAGCGAGCAGTACTTC.

The V call is TRBV3-1 (or the pseudogene TRBV3-2), the J call TRBJ2-3, with 8 bases matching TRBD2. CDR1 and CDR2 from the germline V gene are LGHDT and YNNKEL (reference sequence). The CDR3 is made up of 16 amino acids. Trimming at V came to 1 base and at J to 2 bases, leaving 5 bases not matched to a gene. CDR3 coding DNA: TGTGCCAGCAGCCAAGCTCCAGCGGGGGACACAGATACGCAGTATTTT. Translating it yields CASSQAPAGDTDTQYF.

The V call is TRBV6-5, the J call TRBJ2-5; 7 nucleotides agree with TRBD2. The V gene end was trimmed by 5 bases and the J gene end by 5 bases; junction bases not matched to a gene: 11. The CDR3 runs 15 residues. Germline CDR1 MNHEY, CDR2 SVGAGI. In nucleotides, the CDR3 is TGTGCCAGCAGTATACGTGTGGGGGGGGTGGAGACCCAGTACTTC. It is translated as CASSIRVGGVETQYF.

The CDR3 region has the DNA TGTGCCAGCACCCCCTCGGGGTACGCCTATGGCTACACCTTC. Translated: CASTPSGYAYGYTF. This chain joins TRBV27 and TRBJ1-2; D not resolved. Deletions cut 7 bases from V and 4 bases from J, with 16 bases between. This CDR3 has 14 residues. Germline V CDR1 and CDR2: MNHEY, SMNVEV (reference sequence).

The chain links TRBV9 to TRBJ2-3; 8 bases are shared with TRBD2. This CDR3 comprises 15 residues. V was clipped by 0 bases and J by 4 bases; unmatched bases: 4. Germline V gives CDR1 SGDLS, CDR2 YYNGEE. The CDR3 bases are TGTGCCAGCAGCGTAGCGGGGGGGGCAGCAGATACGCAGTATTTT. It encodes CASSVAGGAADTQYF.

V usage is TRBV2 and J usage is TRBJ2-2; the D gene is possibly TRBD2 (5 bases). The V end lost 7 bases, the J end lost 1 base, and 7 bases lay between the germline ends. Germline V gene data show CDR1 as SNHLY and CDR2 as FYNNEI. CDR3 length: 13 amino acids. In DNA form, the CDR3 reads TGTGCCAGCACGGAGGAGAACACCGGGGAGCTGTTTTTT. It specifies CASTEENTGELFF.

This sequence joins TRBV10-2 and TRBJ2-3; D may be TRBD2 (5 bases). The CDR3 has 13 residues. Per germline, CDR1 WSHSY and CDR2 SAAADI. V lost 7 bases to trimming and J lost 4 bases, with 12 bases between them. This CDR3 reads CASTQLGADTQYF. The CDR3 nucleotides are TGCGCCAGCACCCAACTCGGGGCAGATACGCAGTATTTT.

The V call is TRBV19, the J call TRBJ1-1; D not resolved. V was pared by 0 bases and J by 5 bases, with 10 bases between. The CDR3 consists of 14 residues. Germline CDR1 LNHDA, CDR2 SQIVND (reference sequence). CDR3 region: CASSIDGEVTEAFF. CDR3 DNA: TGTGCCAGTAGTATAGACGGGGAGGTGACTGAAGCTTTCTTT. Looking up the rest from reference TRBV19 and TRBJ1-1 gives the full variable domain: DGGITQSPKYLFRKEGQNVTLSCEQNLNHDAMYWYRQDPGQGLRLIYYSQIVNDFQKGDIAEGYSVSREKKESFPLTVTSAQKNPTAFYLCASSIDGEVTEAFFGQGTRLTVV.

The chain couples TRBV9 to TRBJ2-3; D ambiguous. CDR1 is SGDLS, CDR2 YYNGEE, per germline. V was pared by 0 bases and J by 5 bases, with 10 bases between. The CDR3 contains 14 residues. The CDR3 coding sequence is TGTGCCAGCAGCGTAGATTCGGTACGAGATACGCAGTATTTT. As protein: CASSVDSVRDTQYF.

The V gene is TRBV30, the J gene TRBJ1-2, with TRBD1 identical over 11 bases. From germline, CDR1 is GTSNPN and CDR2 SVGIG (reference sequence). The CDR3 is 14 amino acids. The V and J ends lost 3 bases and 6 bases, in that order; junction bases with no gene match: 6. The CDR3 region is CAWSRGDRGNGYTF. The DNA for the CDR3 is TGTGCCTGGAGCCGGGGGGACAGGGGGAATGGCTACACCTTC.

For the CDR3, the DNA is TGTGGTAGCGGGGGGGCCTACAATGAGCAGTTCTTC. This codes for CGSGGAYNEQFF. This chain joins TRBV30 and TRBJ2-1; 11 bases fit TRBD2. Germline V lookup: CDR1 GTSNPN, CDR2 SVGIG (reference sequence). The CDR3 totals 12 residues.

The chain is built from TRBV27 and TRBJ1-5; D remains unclear. This CDR3 region has 14 residues. V was clipped by 3 bases and J by 6 bases, with 12 bases between them. Germline V gene data show CDR1 as MNHEY and CDR2 as SMNVEV (reference sequence). CDR3 sequence: CASSFEGRGQPQHF. DNA of the CDR3: TGTGCCAGCAGTTTTGAGGGTCGAGGTCAGCCCCAGCATTTT.

The V and J genes are TRBV9 and TRBJ2-3, with 10 bases that match TRBD2. CDR1 is SGDLS, CDR2 YYNGEE, per germline. The ends lost 5 bases at V and 4 bases at J; junction bases unmatched: 1. The length of the CDR3 is 13 residues. This CDR3 is CASRGTSADTQYF. Here the CDR3 DNA reads TGTGCCAGCAGAGGGACTAGCGCAGATACGCAGTATTTT. The variable domain in full, with the rest retrieved from reference TRBV9 and TRBJ2-3, is DSGVTQTPKHLITATGQRVTLRCSPRSGDLSVYWYQQSLDQGLQFLIQYYNGEERAKGNILERFSAQQFPDLHSELNLSSLELGDSALYFCASRGTSADTQYFGPGTRLTVL.

This clone was seen only once. The chain uses TRBV29-1 and TRBJ2-3; D is unresolved. Trimming pared 3 bases from V and 4 bases from J, leaving 11 bases between. CDR1 SQVTM and CDR2 ANQGSEA come from the germline V gene. This CDR3 contains 13 residues. The CDR3 region has the DNA TGCAGCGTTGACCGGGTTTCAGCAGATACGCAGTATTTT. Protein product: CSVDRVSADTQYF.

The gene calls are TRBV11-3 and TRBJ2-5, with 8 bases aligning to TRBD1. The V gene end was trimmed by 5 bases and the J gene end by 4 bases; junction bases not matched to a gene: 9. The germline V gene encodes CDR1 SGHNT and CDR2 YENEEA. There are 15 residues in the CDR3. The CDR3 DNA reads TGTGCCAGCAGCGAACGACAGGGGATCAGAGAGACCCAGTACTTC. Amino acids: CASSERQGIRETQYF.

The rearrangement links TRBV4-2 to TRBJ1-5; no clear D. The CDR3 runs 16 residues. CDR1 is LGHNA and CDR2 is YNFKEQ in the germline V gene. V dropped 0 bases and J dropped 6 bases, with 15 bases sitting between them. The CDR3 loop reads CASSQERSGIAQPQHF. The DNA of the CDR3 is TGTGCCAGCAGCCAAGAACGGTCCGGGATCGCTCAGCCCCAGCATTTT.

The chain uses TRBV19 and TRBJ2-5; the match to TRBD2 covers 10 bases. Germline values: CDR1 LNHDA, CDR2 SQIVND (reference sequence). The CDR3 spans 16 residues. V lost 7 bases, J lost 2 bases, and 10 bases stayed unmatched. The CDR3 DNA reads TGTGCCAGTACGGGGCTCGCTAGCGGGGGACAAGAGACCCAGTACTTC. Residues: CASTGLASGGQETQYF.

The CDR3 reads CASSIGYETGGYTF. CDR3 nucleotides: TGTGCCAGTAGTATAGGGTATGAGACTGGCGGCTACACCTTC. The chain links TRBV19 to TRBJ1-2; the D is unclear. V gave up 1 base and J gave up 8 bases, with 14 bases separating them. CDR1 is LNHDA and CDR2 is SQIVND in the germline V gene (reference sequence). This CDR3 has 14 residues.

This chain links TRBV7-8 with TRBJ1-5; 8 nucleotides match TRBD1. The CDR3 length is 13 residues. CDR1 SGHVS and CDR2 FQNEAQ come from the germline V gene. V trimming: 10 bases; J trimming: 4 bases; junction bases outside the gene matches: 6. CDR3 nucleotide sequence: TGTGCCACCGCGACAGGGGCGAATCAGCCCCAGCATTTT. It is translated as CATATGANQPQHF.

The J gene is TRBJ1-4, the V gene TRBV30, with unresolved D. The CDR3 is made up of 14 amino acids. CDR1 and CDR2 from the germline V gene are GTSNPN and SVGIG (reference sequence). Trimming took 1 base from V and 5 from J, leaving 11 bases between them. CDR3 region: CAWSAGVLNEKLFF. The CDR3 region has the DNA TGTGCCTGGAGTGCCGGGGTACTGAATGAAAAACTGTTTTTT.

This chain connects TRBV7-9 to TRBJ1-4; TRBD1 matches 8 bases. Germline CDR1 reads SEHNR; CDR2 reads FQNEAQ (reference sequence). This CDR3 spans 14 amino acids. Unmatched junction bases numbered 4, after V lost 5 bases and J lost 5 bases. CDR3 sequence reads: CASSPGQENEKLFF. The CDR3 coding sequence is TGTGCCAGCAGCCCGGGACAGGAGAATGAAAAACTGTTTTTT.

The J gene is TRBJ2-5, the V gene TRBV19; D possibly corresponds to TRBD2 (5 bases). The V end lost 5 bases, the J end lost 6 bases, and 16 bases lay between the germline ends. Looked up from germline, CDR1 is LNHDA and CDR2 is SQIVND (reference sequence). This CDR3 is built from 14 residues. The CDR3 here is CASSSSDWPQTQYF. The DNA of the CDR3 is TGTGCCAGTAGTTCCTCGGACTGGCCACAGACCCAGTACTTC.

The rearrangement links TRBV10-3 to TRBJ1-6; 7 nucleotides agree with TRBD1. The CDR3 is 15 amino acids. Trimming took 3 bases from V and 7 from J; bases not matched to a gene: 6. The germline CDR1 and CDR2 sequences are ENHRY and SYGVKD. For the CDR3, the DNA is TGTGCCATCAGTGAAGGGGACAGTCACAATTCACCCCTCCACTTT. Its protein is CAISEGDSHNSPLHF.

CDR3 sequence reads: CASTPGTANSPLHF. CDR3 bases: TGTGCCAGCACCCCCGGGACAGCCAATTCACCCCTCCACTTT. This chain connects TRBV5-6 to TRBJ1-6; TRBD1 matches at 7 bases. The CDR3 is made up of 14 amino acids. V dropped 6 bases and J dropped 7; count of bases not matched to a gene: 7. Per germline, CDR1 SGHDT and CDR2 YYEEEE.